Only a few counts were recorded for the clone carrying this T cell receptor (beta chain). Its target is not known. Trimming pared 0 bases from V and 0 bases from J, leaving 10 bases between. Germline CDR1 reads SGHDT; CDR2 reads YYEEEE. This CDR3 is 15 amino acids long. Individual cDNA molecules received unique molecular identifiers during library preparation. From the 5' RACE reads, TCRdb called clonotypes with MiXCR, one entry per CDR3 protein. Altogether around 33,000 distinct CDR3 sequences are present, approximately 5% being singletons, with the ten largest covering roughly 7.7%. The data belong to a study of early T cells in non-severe SARS-CoV-2 infection. At the level of the study: Sequencing of unsorted whole blood was done on bulk RNA, leaving chains unpaired. Study-wide results and limits: Matches to VDJdb favored anti-spike CD8 responses and missed private and CD4 specificities.

The chain links TRBV5-6 to TRBJ2-7, with D perhaps given as TRBD1 or TRBD2 (6 bases each). The specimen sequenced was whole blood. The sequence came from an adult who was a healthcare worker with PCR-confirmed SARS-CoV-2 infection or an uninfected control (not recorded which). The CDR3 region is CASSLEGGISYEQYF. CDR3 DNA sequence: TGTGCCAGCAGCTTGGAGGGGGGCATCTCCTACGAGCAGTACTTC.